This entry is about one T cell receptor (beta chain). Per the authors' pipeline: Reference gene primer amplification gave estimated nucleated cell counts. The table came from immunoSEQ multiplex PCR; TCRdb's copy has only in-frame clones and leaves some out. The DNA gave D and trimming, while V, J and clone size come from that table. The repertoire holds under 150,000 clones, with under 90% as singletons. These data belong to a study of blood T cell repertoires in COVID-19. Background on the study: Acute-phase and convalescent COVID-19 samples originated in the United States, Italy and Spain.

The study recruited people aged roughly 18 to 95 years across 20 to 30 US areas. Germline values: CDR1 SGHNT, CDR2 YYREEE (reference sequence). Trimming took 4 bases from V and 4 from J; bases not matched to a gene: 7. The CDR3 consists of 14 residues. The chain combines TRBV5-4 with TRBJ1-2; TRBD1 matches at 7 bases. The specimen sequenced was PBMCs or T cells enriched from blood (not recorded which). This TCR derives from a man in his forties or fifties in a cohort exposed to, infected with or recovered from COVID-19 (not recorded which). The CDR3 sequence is CASSVRTGTYGYTF. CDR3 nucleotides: TGTGCCAGCAGCGTTAGGACAGGAACCTATGGCTACACCTTC.